These 24 T cell receptor beta chains share one sample of origin, sequenced in a study of blood T cell repertoires in COVID-19. Only in-frame clones appear in the TCRdb table, and some are missing; sequencing was by immunoSEQ multiplex PCR. The sample shows approximately 190,000 clones, around 76% of them seen only once. Sample: peripheral blood. The source is a woman aged 55-69 years with COVID-19, enrolled during active disease.

This clone was observed once. V gene TRBV30 combines with J gene TRBJ1-2; 7 nucleotides match TRBD1. The germline V gene encodes CDR1 GTSNPN and CDR2 SVGIG (reference sequence). Trimming at V came to 8 bases and at J to 8 bases, leaving 14 bases not matched to a gene. The CDR3 length is 13 residues. The CDR3 loop reads CAGQDGGLGGYTF. The CDR3, as DNA: TGTGCCGGACAGGATGGGGGATTGGGGGGCTACACCTTC.

The V and J genes are TRBV11-2 and TRBJ1-2; weak D call: TRBD1 (5 bases). This CDR3 is 16 amino acids long. The germline V and J ends were trimmed by 5 bases and 4 bases, with 20 bases remaining between them. CDR1 is SGHAT and CDR2 is FQNNGV in the germline V gene. CDR3 in DNA: TGTGCCAGCAGCGGGGGGTTTGAACGCTCTAGCTATGGCTACACCTTC. Amino acids: CASSGGFERSSYGYTF. The full variable domain, rest sourced from reference TRBV11-2 and TRBJ1-2, is EAGVAQSPRYKIIEKRQSVAFWCNPISGHATLYWYQQILGQGPKLLIQFQNNGVVDDSQLPKDRFSAERLKGVDSTLKIQPAKLEDSAVYLCASSGGFERSSYGYTFGSGTRLTVV.

This sequence joins TRBV27 and TRBJ2-6, with TRBD1 matching 10 bases. V dropped 5 bases and J dropped 2; count of bases not matched to a gene: 9. The CDR3 contains 18 residues. Germline values: CDR1 MNHEY, CDR2 SMNVEV (reference sequence). The CDR3 region is CASSRQTGGVTGANVLTF. The CDR3 DNA follows: TGTGCCAGCAGTAGGCAGACAGGGGGCGTTACTGGGGCCAACGTCCTGACTTTC.

This chain connects TRBV7-6 to TRBJ2-2, with 12 bases fitting TRBD2. This CDR3 comprises 16 residues. Looked up from germline, CDR1 is SGHVS and CDR2 is FNYEAQ. With V trimmed by 5 bases and J by 7 bases, 8 bases remained unmatched. The CDR3 region is CASSGRLAGVGGELFF. DNA for the CDR3: TGTGCCAGCAGCGGGAGACTAGCGGGAGTTGGCGGGGAGCTGTTTTTT.

V and J are TRBV30 and TRBJ2-5; tentative D call: TRBD1 (6 bases). The germline gives CDR1 GTSNPN, CDR2 SVGIG (reference sequence). The CDR3 spans 13 residues. Trimming stripped 0 bases from V and 4 bases from J, with 9 bases between. The CDR3 sequence is CAWSVRGIETQYF. Written as DNA, the CDR3 is TGTGCCTGGAGTGTAAGGGGGATAGAGACCCAGTACTTC.

By share, this clone ranks as medium-sized. CDR3 sequence (DNA): TGTGCCAGCAGTGACTCTAGCGGGGGCACAGATACGCAGTATTTT. This gives the protein CASSDSSGGTDTQYF. The rearrangement links TRBV6-4 to TRBJ2-3; 8 nucleotides align to TRBD2. The CDR3 consists of 15 residues. With 0 bases clipped from V and 1 base from J, the junction kept 0 bases outside the gene matches. Germline V lookup: CDR1 MRHNA, CDR2 SNTAGT.

J is TRBJ1-2 and V is TRBV5-4, with 7 bases lining up with TRBD1. Germline assignment: CDR1 SGHNT and CDR2 YYREEE (reference sequence). Unmatched junction bases numbered 10, after V lost 5 bases and J lost 6 bases. CDR3 length: 14 residues. As DNA, the CDR3 is TGTGCCAGCAGTCCGCCCCACAGGGGTGATGGCTACACCTTC. Its translation: CASSPPHRGDGYTF.

This chain joins TRBV10-3 and TRBJ2-1, with D tentatively TRBD1 (8 bases). The CDR3 consists of 13 residues. V lost 7 bases and J lost 7, with 14 bases in between. The germline V gene has CDR1 ENHRY and CDR2 SYGVKD. The CDR3 region has the DNA TGTGCCATCAAAGGACAGGGAGGGAATGAGCAGTTCTTC. It is translated as CAIKGQGGNEQFF.

This rearrangement joins TRBV20-1 to TRBJ2-7; unclear D gene. The CDR3 loop spans 14 amino acids. CDR1 and CDR2 from the germline V gene are DFQATT and SNEGSKA (reference sequence). Trimming removed 3 bases from V and 6 bases from J, with 18 bases in between. DNA for the CDR3: TGCAGTGCTAGTGGCGGTCAGAACCCCTTCGAGCAGTACTTC. Encoded protein: CSASGGQNPFEQYF.

The J gene is TRBJ2-2, the V gene TRBV10-1, with 7 bases lining up with TRBD2. With 4 bases clipped from V and 5 bases from J, the junction kept 7 bases outside the gene matches. This CDR3 region has 15 residues. The V gene's germline CDR1 is WNHNN and CDR2 SYGVQD (reference sequence). In DNA, the CDR3 is TGCGCCAGCAGTGCCCTGGGAGGGAAGACCGGGGAGCTGTTTTTT. It specifies CASSALGGKTGELFF.

The chain combines TRBV7-8 with TRBJ1-2; 7 nucleotides line up with TRBD1. Trimming took 5 bases from V and 2 from J; bases not matched to a gene: 5. This CDR3 comprises 14 residues. Germline V lookup: CDR1 SGHVS, CDR2 FQNEAQ. The CDR3: CASSRGQKNYGYTF. The CDR3 nucleotides read TGTGCCAGCAGCCGGGGACAGAAGAACTATGGCTACACCTTC.

J is TRBJ2-5 and V is TRBV3-1 (or the pseudogene TRBV3-2), with a possible D match to TRBD2 (6 bases). Germline-derived CDR1 and CDR2 are LGHDT and YNNKEL (reference sequence). V lost 8 bases, J lost 3 bases, and 13 bases lay in between. This CDR3 is 13 amino acids long. As DNA, the CDR3 is TGTGCCAGCCGGGGGACTGCAAAAGAGACCCAGTACTTC. Protein product: CASRGTAKETQYF.

V and J are TRBV4-2 and TRBJ2-7; 11 bases match TRBD2. The CDR3 totals 16 residues. Germline CDR1 reads LGHNA; CDR2 reads YNFKEQ. The trim removed 1 base at V and 3 bases at J, leaving 5 bases unmatched. CDR3 residues: CASSQGITSGSYEQYF. CDR3 DNA sequence: TGTGCCAGCAGCCAAGGTATCACTAGCGGGAGCTACGAGCAGTACTTC.

This chain uses TRBV18 with TRBJ2-7, with TRBD2 matching 7 bases. J gave up 2 bases and V 2 bases, and 6 bases lay outside the gene matches. The CDR3 covers 15 residues. Germline V gives CDR1 KGHSH, CDR2 LQKENI. The DNA of the CDR3 is TGTGCCAGCTCACCAGCCGCAGGGACTACCTACGAGCAGTACGTC. This sequence encodes CASSPAAGTTYEQYV.

The chain carries TRBV14 and TRBJ2-3; 11 bases are shared with TRBD2. CDR1 is SGHDN and CDR2 is FVKESK in the germline V gene. V trimming: 4 bases; J trimming: 2 bases; junction bases outside the gene matches: 5. The CDR3 contains 16 residues. The CDR3 region has the DNA TGTGCCAGCAGCCCTTCTAGCGGGGGGATCACAGATACGCAGTATTTT. This encodes CASSPSSGGITDTQYF.

The rearrangement uses TRBV2 and TRBJ2-2; 8 bases match TRBD2. With V trimmed by 3 bases and J by 1 base, 1 base remained unmatched. CDR1 and CDR2 from the germline V gene are SNHLY and FYNNEI. This CDR3 region has 15 residues. The CDR3 DNA follows: TGTGCCAGCAGTGAGACTAGCGTGAACACCGGGGAGCTGTTTTTT. Amino acid sequence: CASSETSVNTGELFF.

V is TRBV29-1 and J is TRBJ2-3; possibly TRBD2 for D (6 bases). Germline CDR1 and CDR2: SQVTM and ANQGSEA. The CDR3 totals 13 residues. Deletions cut 8 bases from V and 2 bases from J, with 14 bases between. The CDR3 region is CSSGGGVTDTQYF. CDR3 bases: TGCAGCTCCGGGGGTGGGGTCACAGATACGCAGTATTTT.

The rearrangement uses TRBV5-8 and TRBJ1-5, with 9 bases aligning to TRBD1. This CDR3 contains 15 residues. Germline values: CDR1 SGHTS, CDR2 YDEGEE. V shed 1 base and J 6 bases; nucleotides not matched to a gene: 5. CDR3 in DNA: TGTGCCAGCAGCTTGTCCGGGACAGGGATTCAGCCCCAGCATTTT. Its translation is CASSLSGTGIQPQHF.

The chain uses TRBV28 and TRBJ1-2; 8 positions agree with TRBD1. With V trimmed by 3 bases and J by 5 bases, 17 bases remained unmatched. The CDR3 loop spans 18 amino acids. Looked up from germline, CDR1 is MDHEN and CDR2 is SYDVKM. The CDR3: CASSLGGRQGALRYGYTF. Written as DNA, the CDR3 is TGTGCCAGCAGTTTGGGAGGCCGGCAGGGGGCCCTTAGGTATGGCTACACCTTC.

The V and J genes are TRBV7-3 and TRBJ2-2; 9 bases agree with TRBD2. CDR3 length: 13 amino acids. Germline CDR1 reads SGHTA; CDR2 reads FQGTGA. The junction had 4 bases not matched to a gene; V was cut back by 5 bases and J by 9 bases. The CDR3 DNA reads TGTGCCAGCAGCGTAGCGGGAGCCAGGGAGCTGTTTTTT. Its translation is CASSVAGARELFF.

The rearrangement joins TRBV6-5 to TRBJ1-5; TRBD1 is a possible D gene (6 bases). V lost 6 bases and J lost 5, with 14 bases in between. The length of the CDR3 is 14 residues. Germline V lookup: CDR1 MNHEY, CDR2 SVGAGI. The CDR3 sequence: CASRANRAYQPQHF. CDR3 sequence (DNA): TGTGCCAGCAGAGCCAACAGGGCCTATCAGCCCCAGCATTTT.

Worth noting for this clone: The identical CDR3 is also encoded by other nucleotide sequences in the sample. The chain couples TRBV19 to TRBJ2-1, with 7 bases identical to TRBD2. The length of the CDR3 is 15 residues. J was trimmed by 2 bases and V by 2 bases; bases with no gene match: 3. Per the germline V gene, CDR1 is LNHDA and CDR2 is SQIVND (reference sequence). The CDR3 region is CASSISSGTYNEQFF. The CDR3 DNA reads TGTGCCAGTAGTATATCCAGCGGGACCTACAATGAGCAGTTCTTC.

This chain joins TRBV19 and TRBJ1-4; D might be TRBD1 (6 bases). Between the trimmed V and J ends, which lost 10 bases and 5 bases, there was a span of 23 bases. This CDR3 has 16 amino acids. CDR1 is LNHDA and CDR2 is SQIVND in the germline V gene (reference sequence). CDR3 in amino acids: CATEGGPGRRNEKLFF. In DNA form, the CDR3 reads TGTGCCACCGAAGGGGGTCCTGGCCGGCGGAATGAAAAACTGTTTTTT.

This chain connects TRBV29-1 to TRBJ1-2; the D gene is possibly TRBD1 (5 bases). Trimming took off 7 bases at V and 4 bases at J, with 13 bases between the two ends. This CDR3 has 12 amino acids. Germline V gene sequence: CDR1 SQVTM, CDR2 ANQGSEA. Written as DNA, the CDR3 is TGCAGCGCTTTTGGGGGAGGCTATGGCTACACCTTC. Translation gives CSAFGGGYGYTF. The full variable domain, rest sourced from reference TRBV29-1 and TRBJ1-2, is SAVISQKPSRDICQRGTSLTIQCQVDSQVTMMFWYRQQPGQSLTLIATANQGSEATYESGFVIDKFPISRPNLTFSTLTVSNMSPEDSSIYLCSAFGGGYGYTFGSGTRLTVV.